This T cell receptor (beta chain) derives from a study of T cell repertoires in cytomegalovirus infection. V lost 4 bases and J lost 7, with 13 bases in between. The CDR3 extends over 13 amino acids. The germline V gene has CDR1 SQVTM and CDR2 ANQGSEA. TCRdb re-analysed the reads in MiXCR, keeping a single row per CDR3 protein. The data show roughly 240,000 distinct CDR3 sequences, with around 6.2% seen just once and less than 7.5% held by the top ten. This clonotype was recorded many times. The clonotype originates from a human donor in good health (CMV status not recorded). Some clones in this sample may be carry-over from other donors' samples. This chain joins TRBV29-1 and TRBJ1-4; D is undetermined. Sequences were obtained from PBMCs. The CDR3 here is CSVVRAGSEKLFF. Written as DNA, the CDR3 is TGCAGCGTTGTCCGGGCCGGCAGTGAAAAACTGTTTTTT.